This passage covers 7 T cell receptor beta chains from one sample sequenced in a study of blood T cell repertoires in COVID-19. Measured with immunoSEQ multiplex PCR; TCRdb has only the in-frame clones, and not every one. The table includes roughly 90,000 clones, about 85% detected once. Sequencing was done on a sample of peripheral blood. These receptors originate from a woman of 80 years or more with COVID-19, enrolled during active disease.

This clone was detected only a few times. V usage is TRBV4-1 and J usage is TRBJ1-5; TRBD1 matches 8 bases. V was clipped by 0 bases and J by 5 bases; unmatched bases: 0. The CDR3 has 14 amino acids. Germline values: CDR1 MGHRA, CDR2 YSYEKL. DNA for the CDR3: TGCGCCAGCAGCCAAGAGACAGGGGATCAGCCCCAGCATTTT. It codes for CASSQETGDQPQHF.

The chain has TRBV5-6 and TRBJ1-1; 9 bases line up with TRBD1. This CDR3 spans 13 amino acids. With V trimmed by 4 bases and J by 10 bases, 8 bases remained unmatched. Germline values: CDR1 SGHDT, CDR2 YYEEEE. The CDR3 DNA reads as TGTGCCAGCAGCAGACAGGGGGTAGTTTCAGCTTTCTTT. Its protein is CASSRQGVVSAFF.

The V and J genes are TRBV7-9 and TRBJ1-6; D may be TRBD1 (5 bases). Germline values: CDR1 SEHNR, CDR2 FQNEAQ (reference sequence). The CDR3 has 14 residues. V lost 5 bases to trimming and J lost 8 bases, with 13 bases between them. CDR3 sequence: CASSPAGFYSPLHF. The CDR3 DNA sequence: TGTGCCAGCAGCCCAGCAGGGTTTTATTCACCCCTCCACTTT.

The V and J genes are TRBV11-2 and TRBJ2-1; D may be TRBD2 (5 bases). V dropped 3 bases and J dropped 4 bases, with 7 bases sitting between them. CDR1 is SGHAT and CDR2 is FQNNGV in the germline V gene. CDR3 length: 13 amino acids. The CDR3 DNA follows: TGTGCCAGCAGCTTTGGACTTTACAATGAGCAGTTCTTC. Encoded protein: CASSFGLYNEQFF.

V and J are TRBV5-1 and TRBJ2-7, with D possibly TRBD1 on 5 matching bases. This CDR3 spans 14 amino acids. Germline loops: CDR1 SGHRS, CDR2 YFSETQ. Trimming shortened V by 0 bases and J by 2 bases, and 9 bases separated the two germline ends. The CDR3: CASSLEGATYEQYF. CDR3 bases: TGCGCCAGCAGCTTGGAAGGGGCGACCTACGAGCAGTACTTC.

V and J are TRBV28 and TRBJ1-2; TRBD1 aligns across 9 bases. CDR1 MDHEN and CDR2 SYDVKM come from the germline V gene. Unmatched junction bases numbered 7, after V lost 6 bases and J lost 8 bases. The CDR3 extends over 13 amino acids. The CDR3 region is CASSLSTGGGYTF. The CDR3 coding sequence is TGTGCCAGCAGCTTAAGCACAGGGGGCGGCTACACCTTC.

The rearrangement uses TRBV7-9 and TRBJ2-7; D is unresolved. CDR3 length equals 13 residues. CDR1 is SEHNR, CDR2 FQNEAQ, per germline (reference sequence). V lost 5 bases and J 4 bases, leaving 12 bases between the germline ends. CDR3 amino acids: CASSLPLEYEQYF. CDR3 DNA sequence: TGTGCCAGCAGCCTTCCGTTGGAGTACGAGCAGTACTTC.